These T cell receptor beta chains were read from a single sample in a study of cytomegalovirus exposure and HLA in healthy donors. The data were produced by immunoSEQ multiplex PCR, yet TCRdb's version contains in-frame clones alone and is incomplete. The table has around 190,000 clones, 74% seen once. The source material was PBMCs. Every receptor here comes from a woman aged 25 to 39 in good health and CMV-seropositive. CDR3s leave out the opening cysteine and the closing phenylalanine or tryptophan.

TRBJ1-2 TRBV5-1 ASALGTALAYGYT
TRBJ2-7 TRBV11-2 ASSLERDEQY
TRBJ2-2 TRBV7-2 ASSGVGQGVTGELF
TRBJ2-2 TRBV7-2 ASRLSGGTGELF
TRBJ2-7 TRBV7-9 SSSTWTAPSYEQY
TRBJ2-1 TRBV11-3 ASSFRQGDYNEQF
TRBJ2-1 TRBV7-2 ASSLAANEQF
TRBJ2-5 TRBV4-1 ASSLVRGPYQETQY
TRBJ2-5 TRBV7-9 ASSLDGAETQY
TRBJ1-2 TRBV2 ASSVGGSALYGYT
TRBJ1-1 TRBV28 ASSSGSRGLGTEAF
TRBJ2-1 TRBV6-5 ASSYLLAGDFNEQF
TRBJ1-1 TRBV5-1 ASRHPLNTEAF
TRBJ2-1 TRBV23-1 ASSQFCGPEHGQF
TRBJ2-7 TRBV29-1 SVEGLAGEGEQY
TRBJ1-1 TRBV6-5 ASTPTGLNTEAF
TRBJ2-2 TRBV18 ASSPKPGLAGSSNTGELF
TRBJ1-2 TRBV19 ASSLRTGFGYT
TRBJ2-7 TRBV9 ASSVVASGRSEQY
TRBJ2-1 TRBV6-5 ASSYVGSKQF
TRBJ2-5 TRBV27 ASSYREGETQY
TRBJ2-7 TRBV27 ASRRDFSYEQY
- TRBV7-9 ASSSVAGGYAEQY
TRBJ2-2 TRBV6-4 ASSEARRSNTGELF
TRBJ2-7 TRBV20-1 SGGRAREQY
TRBJ1-2 TRBV9 ASSVAYYGYT
TRBJ2-5 TRBV19 ASSRQETQY
TRBJ1-1 TRBV7-9 SSSLVIGDTEAF
TRBJ1-3 TRBV5-1 ASSLGTGLSGNTIY
TRBJ2-1 TRBV7-9 SSSLAFELDRYNEQF
TRBJ1-1 TRBV29-1 SVQGNTEAF
TRBJ2-1 TRBV6-1 ASSDTGGPRNEQF
TRBJ2-7 TRBV9 ASNTLNWGPVEQY
TRBJ2-7 TRBV11-2 ASSLDLASYEQY
TRBJ2-7 TRBV19 ASSIEGQGFEQY
TRBJ2-7 TRBV5-1 ASSIEGAGLSHEQY
TRBJ2-5 TRBV6-5 ASRLGLQQETQY